This section outlines one T cell receptor beta chain sequence together with its context. Per the original methods: Amplified reference gene primers provided the basis for estimating nucleated cell counts. Here immunoSEQ multiplex PCR was the method, and the copy in TCRdb shows in-frame clones only, minus some. D and trimming were read from the DNA, whereas the V and J calls and clone size are those reported in that table. Of some 230,000 clones detected, about 81% appear once; the ten largest clones hold 7% to 10%. The record originates from a study of blood T cell repertoires in COVID-19. Study-wide context: The analysed material was cDNA or gDNA that came from T cells, B-cell-depleted T cells, or PBMCs.

While infection was still active, Seattle patients were enrolled and then followed longitudinally. Looked up from germline, CDR1 is SGHTA and CDR2 is FQGTGA. Trimming left V 1 base short and J 3 bases short, with 8 bases between. CDR3 size: 14 residues. The rearrangement uses TRBV7-3 and TRBJ2-3; D is ambiguous. The clonotype was recovered from a woman of 80 years or more with COVID-19, enrolled during active disease. Sequenced input: peripheral blood. CDR3 in amino acids: CASSLMSGTDTQYF. CDR3 DNA: TGTGCCAGCAGCTTAATGTCAGGAACAGATACGCAGTATTTT.